This T cell receptor (beta chain) originates from a study of beta chain features in type 1 diabetes. This clone was counted only a few times. Its antigen is unidentified. Study results and limitations: The cDNA sequencing approach could over-represent high-TCR-expressing cells.

cDNA synthesis used the whole RNA isolate, giving expressed TCRB sequences. TCRdb's copy holds only in-frame clones and misses some; the assay was immunoSEQ multiplex PCR. The table lists just over 150,000 clones, around 10% of them singletons. The TCR comes from a man younger than 30 in good health. The sample consisted of central memory CD4+ T cells from blood.

CDR3 bases: TGCGCCAGCAGCCAAGTTACAGCGAACACTGAAGCTTTCTTT. It yields the protein CASSQVTANTEAFF. The rearrangement joins TRBV4-3 to TRBJ1-1; D not resolved. The germline V and J ends were trimmed by 1 base and 1 base, with 7 bases remaining between them. CDR3 length: 14 amino acids. CDR1 and CDR2 from the germline V gene are LGHNA and YSLEER.